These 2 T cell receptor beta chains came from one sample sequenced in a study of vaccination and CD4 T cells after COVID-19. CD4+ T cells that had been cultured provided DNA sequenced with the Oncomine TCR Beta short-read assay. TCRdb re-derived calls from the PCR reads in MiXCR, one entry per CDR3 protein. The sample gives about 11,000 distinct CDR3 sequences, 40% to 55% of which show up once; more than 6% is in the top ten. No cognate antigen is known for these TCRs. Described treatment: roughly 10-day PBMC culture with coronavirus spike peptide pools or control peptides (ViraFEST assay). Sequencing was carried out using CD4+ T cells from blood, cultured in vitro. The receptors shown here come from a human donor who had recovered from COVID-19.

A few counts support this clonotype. The CDR3 spells CASSFQGAAYEQYF. The DNA for the CDR3 is TGTGCCAGCAGTTTTCAGGGGGCGGCCTACGAGCAGTACTTC. The chain joins TRBV27 to TRBJ2-7; 8 nucleotides match TRBD1. The CDR3 runs to 14 residues. V lost 3 bases, J lost 2 bases, and 3 bases stayed unmatched. Germline V CDR1 and CDR2: MNHEY, SMNVEV (reference sequence).

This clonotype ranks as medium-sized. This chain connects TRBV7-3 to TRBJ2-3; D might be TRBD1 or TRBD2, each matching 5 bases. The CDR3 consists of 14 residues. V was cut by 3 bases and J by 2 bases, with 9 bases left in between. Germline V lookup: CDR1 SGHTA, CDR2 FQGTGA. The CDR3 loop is CASSFRGATDTQYF. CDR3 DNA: TGTGCCAGCAGCTTCCGAGGGGCCACAGATACGCAGTATTTT.